This T cell receptor beta chain was recorded in a study of blood T cell repertoires in COVID-19. Trimming removed 3 bases from V and 3 bases from J, with 9 bases in between. Looked up from germline, CDR1 is DFQATT and CDR2 is SNEGSKA (reference sequence). There are 13 residues in the CDR3. In the authors' methods: How many nucleated cells were present was estimated from reference gene primer amplification. The data were produced by immunoSEQ multiplex PCR, yet TCRdb's version contains in-frame clones alone and is incomplete. V and J calls and clone size follow that table, whereas D and trimming were derived from the DNA. The table shows some 150,000 clones, with about 88% occurring only once.

The V gene is TRBV20-1, the J gene TRBJ1-3; the D is unclear. Input material: peripheral blood. This clonotype was obtained from a man between 35 and 55 years old with acute or convalescent COVID-19. CDR3 in amino acids: CSASLGIGNTIYF. CDR3 in DNA: TGCAGTGCTAGTCTCGGGATTGGAAACACCATATATTTT.